One sample yielded the 32 T cell receptor beta chains listed below, sequenced in a study of blood T cells in healthy people across ages. Using a J-beta primer mix together with a sample-barcoded 5' primer, a second PCR was run for roughly 6 to 11 cycles. Each CDR3 protein is one row after TCRdb ran MiXCR on the 5' RACE reads. This sample has 1.8 million or so distinct CDR3 sequences, with more than 35% found just once. The sample comprised blood. Source of these receptors: a human donor in good health.

The chain links TRBV9 to TRBJ1-2; no firm D call. This CDR3 contains 16 residues. Germline CDR1 SGDLS, CDR2 YYNGEE. V was pared by 4 bases and J by 0 bases, with 16 bases between. The CDR3 sequence: CASSSSREGTNYGYTF. In DNA form, the CDR3 reads TGTGCCAGCAGCTCCAGCCGGGAGGGCACTAACTATGGCTACACCTTC.

This clonotype was recorded a few times. The chain links TRBV25-1 to TRBJ2-3; D remains ambiguous. Germline loops: CDR1 MGHDK, CDR2 SYGVNS. Between the trimmed V and J ends, which lost 7 bases and 4 bases, there was a span of 12 bases. The CDR3 spans 13 residues. CDR3 in DNA: TGTGCCAGCAAGGGCCCCGGTTCAGATACGCAGTATTTT. Translation gives CASKGPGSDTQYF.

J is TRBJ1-5 and V is TRBV3-1, with 10 nucleotides matching TRBD1. V shed 0 bases, J shed 8 bases, and the junction held 7 bases outside the gene matches. This CDR3 is 16 amino acids long. CDR1 and CDR2 (germline): LGHDT, YNNKEL (reference sequence). The CDR3 DNA reads TGTGCCAGCAGCCAAGATCTTGGGACAGGGGTAAAGCCCCAGCATTTT. Encoded protein: CASSQDLGTGVKPQHF.

As regards this clonotype: The junction and the germline gene differ at one end; a read error may be behind it. The rearrangement links TRBV9 to TRBJ1-1; possible D gene TRBD1, 5 bases. CDR1 is SGDLS, CDR2 YYNGEE, per germline. This CDR3 comprises 12 residues. CDR3 amino acids: CASREGNAEAFF. CDR3 in DNA: TGTGCCAGTAGGGAGGGGAACGCTGAAGCTTTCTTT.

The chain joins TRBV7-2 to TRBJ2-7; 9 bases line up with TRBD1. V lost 3 bases and J lost 2; bases outside the gene matches: 5. This CDR3 has 15 residues. Germline assignment: CDR1 SGHTA and CDR2 FQGNSA. This CDR3 reads CASSFGTGKTYEQYF. The CDR3 DNA follows: TGTGCCAGCAGCTTCGGGACAGGGAAGACCTACGAGCAGTACTTC.

V gene TRBV6-2 or TRBV6-3 combines with J gene TRBJ1-5; 11 nucleotides line up with TRBD1. V gave up 5 bases and J gave up 6 bases; unmatched junction bases: 9. This CDR3 has 16 amino acids. The germline gives CDR1 MNHEY, CDR2 SVGEGT. CDR3 bases: TGTGCCAGCAGTAGGACCGGGACAGGGGGGTGTCAGCCCCAGCATTTT. As protein: CASSRTGTGGCQPQHF.

In this sample, this clonotype turned up a few times. V gene TRBV7-2 combines with J gene TRBJ1-5; the D gene is possibly TRBD1 (6 bases). Looked up from germline, CDR1 is SGHTA and CDR2 is FQGNSA. The CDR3 extends over 16 amino acids. V lost 4 bases to trimming and J lost 0 bases, with 13 bases between them. The CDR3: CASSYMDRNSNQPQHF. The CDR3 nucleotides are TGTGCCAGCAGCTATATGGACAGAAATAGCAATCAGCCCCAGCATTTT.

This clonotype has only a few counts. The chain is built from TRBV27 and TRBJ1-2; TRBD1 might be the D (6 bases). There are 16 residues in the CDR3. The V gene's germline CDR1 is MNHEY and CDR2 SMNVEV (reference sequence). V was clipped by 2 bases and J by 2 bases, with 15 bases between them. The CDR3 DNA is TGTGCCAGCAGTTTAAGGGGGGACCCCGGAAACTATGGCTACACCTTC. Translated, it gives CASSLRGDPGNYGYTF.

This clonotype was recorded at least ten times. Here the CDR3 DNA reads TGTGCCAGCAGTAGTACAGGGTACAATGAGCAGTTCTTC. It yields the protein CASSSTGYNEQFF. The V gene is TRBV6-5, the J gene TRBJ2-1; D may be TRBD1 (6 bases). V gave up 5 bases and J gave up 4 bases, with 9 bases separating them. Germline-derived CDR1 and CDR2 are MNHEY and SVGAGI. The CDR3 consists of 13 residues.

This clonotype appeared a few times. The chain is built from TRBV7-2 and TRBJ1-5; D possibly corresponds to TRBD1 (6 bases). Germline-derived CDR1 and CDR2 are SGHTA and FQGNSA. The V end was cut by 1 base, the J end by 4 bases, with 14 bases between. The CDR3 totals 16 residues. The CDR3: CASSLDRTDSNQPQHF. As DNA, the CDR3 is TGTGCCAGCAGCTTAGATAGGACAGATTCTAATCAGCCCCAGCATTTT.

The chain has TRBV11-2 and TRBJ2-1, with TRBD2 identical over 11 bases. This CDR3 has 18 amino acids. Germline loops: CDR1 SGHAT, CDR2 FQNNGV. After removal of 4 bases from V and 7 bases from J, the junction contained 15 bases not matched to a gene. The CDR3 spells CASSSRGLAGGLTNEQFF. CDR3 DNA sequence: TGTGCCAGCAGCTCGAGGGGCCTAGCGGGGGGCTTGACGAATGAGCAGTTCTTC.

The table lists this clonotype with a few counts. The J gene is TRBJ1-5, the V gene TRBV6-5; a possible D gene is TRBD1 (6 bases). This CDR3 contains 13 residues. The V gene lost 4 bases and the J gene lost 11 bases, with 15 bases spanning the gap. Looked up from germline, CDR1 is MNHEY and CDR2 is SVGAGI. This chain's CDR3 is CASSFTYRDTQHF. DNA for the CDR3: TGTGCCAGCAGTTTCACCTACAGGGATACCCAGCATTTT.

The chain combines TRBV7-3 with TRBJ2-3, with D maybe TRBD1 (6 bases). The CDR3 covers 14 residues. V lost 4 bases and J 6 bases, leaving 14 bases between the germline ends. From germline, CDR1 is SGHTA and CDR2 FQGTGA. The CDR3 region is CASSSQGRQDTQYF. The CDR3 bases are TGTGCCAGCAGCTCACAGGGACGACAGGATACGCAGTATTTT.

The genes are TRBV7-2 and TRBJ1-4; D ambiguous. This CDR3 region has 14 residues. Germline values: CDR1 SGHTA, CDR2 FQGNSA. V lost 1 base and J lost 7, with 10 bases in between. In DNA, the CDR3 is TGTGCCAGCAGCTTAGACAGTTTTTCTGAAAAACTGTTTTTT. Its protein is CASSLDSFSEKLFF.

Notes on this clonotype: Mismatch with germline at one junction end may stem from a read error. This chain joins TRBV7-3 and TRBJ1-2; possible D gene TRBD1, 5 bases. Germline CDR1 is SGHTA and CDR2 is FQGTGA. The CDR3 has 14 amino acids. CDR3 nucleotide sequence: TGTGTCAGCAGCTTAACTCCAGGGAGTAGTGGCTACACCTTC. This gives the protein CVSSLTPGSSGYTF.

This chain uses TRBV20-1 with TRBJ2-5; 7 bases are a match to TRBD1. Germline V gives CDR1 DFQATT, CDR2 SNEGSKA (reference sequence). The ends lost 5 bases at V and 2 bases at J; junction bases unmatched: 14. The CDR3 loop spans 16 amino acids. The CDR3 here is CSAFSPGQALQETQYF. CDR3 in DNA: TGCAGTGCTTTCAGCCCCGGACAGGCGCTACAAGAGACCCAGTACTTC.

This clonotype was detected a few times. The chain joins TRBV29-1 to TRBJ1-2; weak D call: TRBD1 (5 bases). The V gene lost 1 base and the J gene lost 4 bases, with 13 bases spanning the gap. This CDR3 spans 14 amino acids. CDR1 SQVTM and CDR2 ANQGSEA come from the germline V gene. CDR3 nucleotide sequence: TGCAGCGTTGAAGTCCGAGGGGACCTCTATGGCTACACCTTC. This gives the protein CSVEVRGDLYGYTF.

This clonotype occurred a few times. The chain joins TRBV2 to TRBJ2-7; maybe TRBD1 (6 bases). The V and J ends lost 3 bases and 0 bases respectively, with 15 bases between them. The germline V gene encodes CDR1 SNHLY and CDR2 FYNNEI. CDR3 size: 16 residues. For the CDR3, the DNA is TGTGCCAGCAGTGATTTTGGTTTGGACAGCTCCTACGAGCAGTACTTC. This sequence encodes CASSDFGLDSSYEQYF.

The chain links TRBV7-3 to TRBJ1-5; D may be TRBD1 (5 bases). CDR1 and CDR2 from the germline V gene are SGHTA and FQGTGA. The CDR3 runs to 15 residues. V dropped 1 base and J dropped 7 bases, with 14 bases sitting between them. The CDR3 region is CASSLNGLGGQPQHF. CDR3 DNA sequence: TGTGCCAGCAGCTTAAATGGTTTGGGGGGGCAGCCCCAGCATTTT.

V is TRBV7-2 and J is TRBJ2-3; 11 bases are a match to TRBD2. The CDR3 has 15 residues. From germline, CDR1 is SGHTA and CDR2 FQGNSA. V lost 5 bases to trimming and J lost 4 bases; unmatched junction nucleotides: 5. The CDR3 region is CASSPRLAGSDTQYF. The CDR3 DNA follows: TGTGCCAGCAGCCCCAGACTAGCGGGGTCAGATACGCAGTATTTT.

This clonotype was found a few times. The chain combines TRBV29-1 with TRBJ1-1; a possible D gene is TRBD1 (6 bases). The V gene lost 6 bases and the J gene lost 5 bases, with 16 bases spanning the gap. CDR1 is SQVTM and CDR2 is ANQGSEA in the germline V gene. The CDR3 extends over 13 amino acids. CDR3 DNA sequence: TGCAGCGTGACCGGGGGAGGGGGTACTGAAGCTTTCTTT. It translates to CSVTGGGGTEAFF. The entire variable domain, with the rest obtained from reference TRBV29-1 and TRBJ1-1, is as follows: SAVISQKPSRDICQRGTSLTIQCQVDSQVTMMFWYRQQPGQSLTLIATANQGSEATYESGFVIDKFPISRPNLTFSTLTVSNMSPEDSSIYLCSVTGGGGTEAFFGQGTRLTVV.

The gene calls are TRBV18 and TRBJ2-5; no clear D gene. The CDR3 length is 17 residues. CDR1 is KGHSH and CDR2 is LQKENI in the germline V gene. V dropped 2 bases and J dropped 1 base, with 17 bases sitting between them. CDR3 loop: CASSPTPPGSLQETQYF. DNA of the CDR3: TGTGCCAGCTCACCAACCCCTCCGGGTAGCCTCCAAGAGACCCAGTACTTC.

The chain couples TRBV29-1 to TRBJ2-3; 7 nucleotides align to TRBD1. CDR1 is SQVTM and CDR2 is ANQGSEA in the germline V gene. J was trimmed by 6 bases and V by 4 bases; bases with no gene match: 1. This CDR3 is 11 amino acids long. Written as DNA, the CDR3 is TGCAGCGTTGCACAGGGGGATACGCAGTATTTT. Its protein product is CSVAQGDTQYF.

The chain combines TRBV7-3 with TRBJ2-1; D is perhaps TRBD1 (6 bases). Germline CDR1 SGHTA, CDR2 FQGTGA. V lost 4 bases to trimming and J lost 10 bases, with 14 bases between them. This CDR3 comprises 13 residues. The CDR3: CASSSFRGYEQFF. The CDR3, as DNA: TGTGCCAGCAGCTCGTTCAGGGGCTACGAGCAGTTCTTC.

V usage is TRBV24-1 and J usage is TRBJ1-2, with D possibly being TRBD1 (5 bases). Trimming took 8 bases from V and 4 from J, leaving 16 bases between them. This CDR3 spans 14 amino acids. From germline, CDR1 is KGHDR and CDR2 SFDVKD. CDR3 in amino acids: CATNNPGTSYGYTF. CDR3 DNA sequence: TGTGCCACCAATAATCCCGGGACCTCCTATGGCTACACCTTC.

The chain employs TRBV3-1 and TRBJ1-2; 8 positions agree with TRBD1. V was clipped by 1 base and J by 8 bases; unmatched bases: 15. The length of the CDR3 is 17 residues. Germline lookup yields CDR1 LGHDT and CDR2 YNNKEL (reference sequence). Here the CDR3 reads CASSQADRELGGVGYTF. The CDR3 DNA reads TGTGCCAGCAGCCAAGCGGACAGGGAATTAGGTGGGGTCGGCTACACCTTC.

The rearrangement uses TRBV7-3 and TRBJ1-2; 10 positions match TRBD1. CDR3 length: 15 amino acids. The germline CDR1 and CDR2 sequences are SGHTA and FQGTGA. V was pared by 5 bases and J by 3 bases, with 6 bases of the junction left unmatched. CDR3 bases: TGTGCCAGCAGCCCCACCGGGACAGGGGACTATGGCTACACCTTC. Encoded protein: CASSPTGTGDYGYTF.

V usage is TRBV7-2 and J usage is TRBJ2-7; 7 bases are shared with TRBD1. The last part of the DNA fits TRBJ2-5 better; the J call may be wrong. The germline V gene encodes CDR1 SGHTA and CDR2 FQGNSA. CDR3 length equals 15 residues. CDR3 DNA sequence: TGTGCCAGCAGCTTAGGCGCTCGACAGGGCGAGACCCAGTACTTC. Amino acid sequence: CASSLGARQGETQYF.

This clonotype has more than one count but fewer than ten. This sequence joins TRBV7-2 and TRBJ1-1, with TRBD1 matching 8 bases. The CDR3 is 13 residues long. V lost 3 bases to trimming and J lost 6 bases; unmatched junction nucleotides: 3. Germline V gene sequence: CDR1 SGHTA, CDR2 FQGNSA. CDR3 nucleotide sequence: TGTGCCAGCAGCTTCGACAGGGGCGCTGAAGCTTTCTTT. Amino acids: CASSFDRGAEAFF.

V usage is TRBV18 and J usage is TRBJ2-7; D remains ambiguous. This CDR3 comprises 16 residues. CDR1 KGHSH and CDR2 LQKENI come from the germline V gene. The ends were cut back, 1 base at V and 5 bases at J, with 18 bases in the middle. CDR3 DNA sequence: TGTGCCAGCTCACCACGGAGTAAGGGTAGTGGGAACGAGCAGTACTTC. This codes for CASSPRSKGSGNEQYF.

This clonotype appeared a few times. The chain couples TRBV20-1 to TRBJ2-4; D gene ambiguous. This CDR3 region has 12 residues. Trimming shortened V by 6 bases and J by 8 bases, and 14 bases separated the two germline ends. The germline V gene has CDR1 DFQATT and CDR2 SNEGSKA (reference sequence). CDR3 DNA sequence: TGCAGTGCAAGCTTAAGTATGGACATTCAGTACTTC. Its translation is CSASLSMDIQYF.

The J gene is TRBJ2-5, the V gene TRBV6-5, with 8 bases that match TRBD2. Germline assignment: CDR1 MNHEY and CDR2 SVGAGI. The length of the CDR3 is 14 residues. V was pared by 6 bases and J by 5 bases, with 8 bases of the junction left unmatched. CDR3 bases: TGTGCCAGCAGGGGACTAGTGGGGTGGGAGACCCAGTACTTC. This codes for CASRGLVGWETQYF.